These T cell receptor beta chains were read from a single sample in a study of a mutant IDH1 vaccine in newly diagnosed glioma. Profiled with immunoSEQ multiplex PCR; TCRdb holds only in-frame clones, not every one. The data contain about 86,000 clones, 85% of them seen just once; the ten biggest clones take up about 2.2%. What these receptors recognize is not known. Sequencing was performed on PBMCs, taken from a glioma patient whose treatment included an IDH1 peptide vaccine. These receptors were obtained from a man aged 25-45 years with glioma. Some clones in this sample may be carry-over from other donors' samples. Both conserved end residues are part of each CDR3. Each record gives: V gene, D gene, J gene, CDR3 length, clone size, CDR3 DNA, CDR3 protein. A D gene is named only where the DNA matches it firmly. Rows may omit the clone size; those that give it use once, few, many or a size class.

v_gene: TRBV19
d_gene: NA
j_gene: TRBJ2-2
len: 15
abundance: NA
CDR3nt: TGTGCCAGTAGTATAGTCCCCCCCGGCACCGGGGAGCTGTTTTTT
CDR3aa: CASSIVPPGTGELFF

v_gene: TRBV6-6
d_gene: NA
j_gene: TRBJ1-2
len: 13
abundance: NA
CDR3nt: TGTGCCAGCACCACGACAGTTAACTATGGCTACACCTTC
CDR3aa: CASTTTVNYGYTF

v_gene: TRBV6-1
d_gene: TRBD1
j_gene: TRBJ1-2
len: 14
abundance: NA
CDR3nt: TGTGCCAGCAGTGAAAGACAGGGTAACTATGGCTACACCTTC
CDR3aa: CASSERQGNYGYTF

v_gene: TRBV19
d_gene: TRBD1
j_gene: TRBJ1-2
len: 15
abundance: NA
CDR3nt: TGTGCCAGTAGTACCTCCAGGGGGGTCCAATATGGCTACACCTTC
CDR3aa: CASSTSRGVQYGYTF

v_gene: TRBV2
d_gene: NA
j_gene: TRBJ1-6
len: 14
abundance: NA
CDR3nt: TGTGCCAGCAGTGACGTCTCCTATAATTCACCCCTCCACTTT
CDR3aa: CASSDVSYNSPLHF

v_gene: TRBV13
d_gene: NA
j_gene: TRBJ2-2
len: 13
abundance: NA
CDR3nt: TGTGCCAGCAGCTTTGTAGGGTCCGGGGAGCTGTTTTTT
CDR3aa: CASSFVGSGELFF

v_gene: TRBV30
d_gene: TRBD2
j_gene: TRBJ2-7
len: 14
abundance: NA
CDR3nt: TGTGCCTGGAGTGTCGGCGGGGGGGCGTACGAGCAGTACTTC
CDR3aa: CAWSVGGGAYEQYF

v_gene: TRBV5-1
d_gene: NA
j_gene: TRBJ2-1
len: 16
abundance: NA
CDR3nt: TGCGCCAGCAGCTTGGTACAGGGGACTACCTACAATGAGCAGTTCTTC
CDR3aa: CASSLVQGTTYNEQFF

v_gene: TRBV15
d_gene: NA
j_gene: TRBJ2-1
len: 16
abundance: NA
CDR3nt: TGTGCCACCAGCCGCCTACTGCCAGCGGAATACAATGAGCAGTTCTTC
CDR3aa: CATSRLLPAEYNEQFF

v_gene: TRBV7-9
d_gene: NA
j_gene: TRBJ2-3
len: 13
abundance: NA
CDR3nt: TGTGCCAGCAGCTCGGACAGCACAGATACGCAGTATTTT
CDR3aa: CASSSDSTDTQYF

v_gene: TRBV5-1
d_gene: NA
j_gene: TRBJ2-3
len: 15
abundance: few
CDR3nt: TGCGCCAGCAGCTTGGCCTCGTTATGGACAGATACGCAGTATTTT
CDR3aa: CASSLASLWTDTQYF

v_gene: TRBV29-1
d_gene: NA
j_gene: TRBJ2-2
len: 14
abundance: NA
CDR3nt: TGCAGCGTTGAACGGGGGCGAGGCACCGGGGAGCTGTTTTTT
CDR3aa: CSVERGRGTGELFF

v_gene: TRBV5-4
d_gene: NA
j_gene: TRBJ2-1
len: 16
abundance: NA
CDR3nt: TGTGCCAGCAGCTTGGGAGCAGGGTTGTCCTACAATGAGCAGTTCTTC
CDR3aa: CASSLGAGLSYNEQFF

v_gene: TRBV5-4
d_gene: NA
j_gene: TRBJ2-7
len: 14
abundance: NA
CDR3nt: TGTGCCAGCAGCTTGGAGTTCGGGTCCTACGAGCAGTACTTC
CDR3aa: CASSLEFGSYEQYF

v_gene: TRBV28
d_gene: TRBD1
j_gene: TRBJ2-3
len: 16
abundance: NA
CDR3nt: TGTGCCAGCAGCCGACCCCCGGGACAGCGCACAGATACGCAGTATTTT
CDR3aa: CASSRPPGQRTDTQYF

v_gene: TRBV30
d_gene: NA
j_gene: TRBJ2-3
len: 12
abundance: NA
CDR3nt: TGTGCCTGGAGTGTAACGCCAGATACGCAGTATTTT
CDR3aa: CAWSVTPDTQYF

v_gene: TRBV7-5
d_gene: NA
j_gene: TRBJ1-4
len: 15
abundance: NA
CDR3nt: TGTGTCAGAAGCACCGCCGGGACAGCTAATGAAAAACTGTTTTTT
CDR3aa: CVRSTAGTANEKLFF

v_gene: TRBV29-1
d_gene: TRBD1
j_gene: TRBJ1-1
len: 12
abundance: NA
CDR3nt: TGCAGCGACCGACAGGGGACCACTGAAGCTTTCTTT
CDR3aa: CSDRQGTTEAFF

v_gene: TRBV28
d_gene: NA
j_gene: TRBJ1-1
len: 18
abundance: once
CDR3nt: TGTGCCAGCGGACACTTTTTGTGGGGATTCGGAGAGAACACTGAAGCTTTCTTT
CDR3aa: CASGHFLWGFGENTEAFF

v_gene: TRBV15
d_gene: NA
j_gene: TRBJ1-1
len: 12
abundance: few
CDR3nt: TGTGCCACCAGCAGAGATGGGGCTAGATCTTTCTTT
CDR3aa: CATSRDGARSFF

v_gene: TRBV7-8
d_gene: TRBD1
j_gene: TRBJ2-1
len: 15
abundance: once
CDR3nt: TGTGCCAGCAGCGGGGACAGGAGCTCCTACAATGAGCAGTTCTTC
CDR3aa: CASSGDRSSYNEQFF

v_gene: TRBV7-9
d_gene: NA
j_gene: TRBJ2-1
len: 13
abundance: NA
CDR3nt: TGTGCCAGCAGCTTACAGGGGGGCAATGAGCAGTTCTTC
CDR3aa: CASSLQGGNEQFF

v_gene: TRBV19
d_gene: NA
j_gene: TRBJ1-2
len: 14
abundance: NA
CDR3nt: TGTGCCAGTAGTATACTGGACACCATCTATGGCTACACCTTC
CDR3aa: CASSILDTIYGYTF

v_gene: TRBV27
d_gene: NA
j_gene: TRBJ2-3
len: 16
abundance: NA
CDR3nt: TGTGCCAGCAGTTCGCAGGGATGGCGTACGACAGATACGCAGTATTTT
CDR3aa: CASSSQGWRTTDTQYF

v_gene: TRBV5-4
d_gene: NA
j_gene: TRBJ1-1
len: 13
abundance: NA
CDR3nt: TGTGCCAGCAGCTGGGGCCCGTCCACTGAAGCTTTCTTT
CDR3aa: CASSWGPSTEAFF

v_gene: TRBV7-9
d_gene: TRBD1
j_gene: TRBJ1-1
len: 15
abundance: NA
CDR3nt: TGTGCCAGCAGCTTACCACGGGACAGTCGAACTGAAGCTTTCTTT
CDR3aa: CASSLPRDSRTEAFF

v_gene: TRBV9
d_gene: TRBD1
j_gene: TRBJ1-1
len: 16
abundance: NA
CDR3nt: TGTGCCAGCAGCGTCCCGGGACAGGGATTGAACACTGAAGCTTTCTTT
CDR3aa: CASSVPGQGLNTEAFF

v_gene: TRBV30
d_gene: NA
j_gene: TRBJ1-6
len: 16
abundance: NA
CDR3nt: TGTGCCTGGAGTACCGCGGCCCTGGGCGGCATATCACCCCTCCACTTT
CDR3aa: CAWSTAALGGISPLHF

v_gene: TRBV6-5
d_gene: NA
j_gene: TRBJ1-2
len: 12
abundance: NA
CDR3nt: TGTGCCAGCAGTGAATTTAACTATGGCTACACCTTC
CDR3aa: CASSEFNYGYTF

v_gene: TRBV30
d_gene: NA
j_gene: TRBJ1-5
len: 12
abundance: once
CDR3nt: TGTGCCTGGAGTCCGGGTAATCAGCCCCAGCATTTT
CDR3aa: CAWSPGNQPQHF

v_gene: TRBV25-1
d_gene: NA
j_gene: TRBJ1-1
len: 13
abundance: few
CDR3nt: TGTGCCAGCAGTGAATACAGGGGATCCGAAGCTTTCTTT
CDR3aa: CASSEYRGSEAFF

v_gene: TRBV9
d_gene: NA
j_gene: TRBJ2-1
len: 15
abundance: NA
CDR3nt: TGTGCCAGCAGCGTAGATTGGGGGCCCTTGAATGAGCAGTTCTTC
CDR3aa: CASSVDWGPLNEQFF

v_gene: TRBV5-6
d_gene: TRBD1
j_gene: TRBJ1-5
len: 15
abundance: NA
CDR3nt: TGTGCCAGCAGCTTGGCCCGGGACAGGGTTCAGCCCCAGCATTTT
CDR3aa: CASSLARDRVQPQHF

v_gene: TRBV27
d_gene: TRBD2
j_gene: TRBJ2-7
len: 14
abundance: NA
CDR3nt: TGTGCCAGCAAAGCGGGACTAGCGTTCGTCGAGCAGTACTTC
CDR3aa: CASKAGLAFVEQYF

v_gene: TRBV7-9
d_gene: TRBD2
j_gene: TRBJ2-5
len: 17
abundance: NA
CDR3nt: TGTGCCAGCAGCCCAGAGGTGGGGCGGGAGAGAGCAGAGACCCAGTACTTC
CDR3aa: CASSPEVGRERAETQYF

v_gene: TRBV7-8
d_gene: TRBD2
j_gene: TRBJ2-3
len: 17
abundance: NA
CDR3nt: TGTGCCAGCAGCTTAAGGCGGGGGGCCCTTGTCACAGATACGCAGTATTTT
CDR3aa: CASSLRRGALVTDTQYF

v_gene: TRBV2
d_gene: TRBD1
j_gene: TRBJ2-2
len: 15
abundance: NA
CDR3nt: TGTGCCAGCAGTCCCCGGACAGGGTTCACCGGGGAGCTGTTTTTT
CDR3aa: CASSPRTGFTGELFF

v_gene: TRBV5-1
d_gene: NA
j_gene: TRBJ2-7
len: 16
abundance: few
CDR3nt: TGCGCCAGCAGGGACACAGGGTTTTCCGTTGCCTACGAGCAGTACTTC
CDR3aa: CASRDTGFSVAYEQYF

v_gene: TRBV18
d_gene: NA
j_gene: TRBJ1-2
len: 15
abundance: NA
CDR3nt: TGTGCCAGCTCACCATTAACCGGACAAGACTATGGCTACACCTTC
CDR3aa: CASSPLTGQDYGYTF

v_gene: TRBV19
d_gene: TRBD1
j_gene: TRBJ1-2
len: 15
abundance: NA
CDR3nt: TGTGCCAGTAGTCAACCCGGGACAGGCCACTATGGCTACACCTTC
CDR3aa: CASSQPGTGHYGYTF

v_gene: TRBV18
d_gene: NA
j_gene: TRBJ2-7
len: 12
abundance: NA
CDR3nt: TGTGCCAGCTCACCTGAGGTTTACGAGCAGTACTTC
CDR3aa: CASSPEVYEQYF

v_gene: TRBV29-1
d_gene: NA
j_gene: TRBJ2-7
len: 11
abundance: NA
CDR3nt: TGCAGCGCCGAAGGGGGATCTAAGCAGTACTTC
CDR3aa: CSAEGGSKQYF

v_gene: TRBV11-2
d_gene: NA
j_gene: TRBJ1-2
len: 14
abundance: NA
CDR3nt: TGTGCCAGCAGCTTAACGCGACAGTCCTATGGCTACACCTTC
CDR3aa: CASSLTRQSYGYTF

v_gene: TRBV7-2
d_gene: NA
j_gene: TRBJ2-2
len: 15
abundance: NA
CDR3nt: TGTGCCAGCAGCTTACTACACCCCGGGGCCGGGGAGCTGTTTTTT
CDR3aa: CASSLLHPGAGELFF

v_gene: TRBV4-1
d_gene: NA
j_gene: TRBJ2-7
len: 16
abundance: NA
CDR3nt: TGCGCCAGCAGCCAAGAGGGGACTCTAAGACTGAGGGAGCAGTACTTC
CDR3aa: CASSQEGTLRLREQYF

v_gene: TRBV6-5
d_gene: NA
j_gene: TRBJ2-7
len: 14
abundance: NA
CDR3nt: TGTGCCAGCAGTTACTCCTATGGGGAGAGCGAGCAGTACTTC
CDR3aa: CASSYSYGESEQYF

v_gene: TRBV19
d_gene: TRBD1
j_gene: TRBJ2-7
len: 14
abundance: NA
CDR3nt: TGTGCCAGTAGTGTCGGACAGGGGGTATACGAGCAGTACTTC
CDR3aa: CASSVGQGVYEQYF

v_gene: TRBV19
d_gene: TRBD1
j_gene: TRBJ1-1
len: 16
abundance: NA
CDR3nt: TGTGCCAGCAAATTCTCAAGGGACAGCCCGAACACTGAAGCTTTCTTT
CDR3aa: CASKFSRDSPNTEAFF

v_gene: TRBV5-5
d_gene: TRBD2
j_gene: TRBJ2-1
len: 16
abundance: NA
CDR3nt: TGTGCCAGCAGCTCTCCGGGACTAGCGGGAAATAATGAGCAGTTCTTC
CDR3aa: CASSSPGLAGNNEQFF

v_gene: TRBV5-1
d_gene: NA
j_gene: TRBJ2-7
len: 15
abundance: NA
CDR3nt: TGCGCCAGCAGCCCCGGCAGCCCGAGCTCCTACGAGCAGTACTTC
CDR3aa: CASSPGSPSSYEQYF

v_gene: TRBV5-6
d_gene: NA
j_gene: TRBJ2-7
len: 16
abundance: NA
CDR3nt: TGTGCCAGCAGCTTGGAGGTGGGGCCGGGGAGGTTCGAGCAGTACTTC
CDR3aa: CASSLEVGPGRFEQYF

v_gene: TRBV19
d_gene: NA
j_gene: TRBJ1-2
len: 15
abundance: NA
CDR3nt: TGTGCCAGTCAGACTTTAACAGGGACTTACGCTGGCTACACCTTC
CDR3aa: CASQTLTGTYAGYTF

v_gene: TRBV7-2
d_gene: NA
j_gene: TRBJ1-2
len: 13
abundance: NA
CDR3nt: TGTGCCAGCAGCTTAGCGAACCTCTATGGCTACACCTTC
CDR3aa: CASSLANLYGYTF

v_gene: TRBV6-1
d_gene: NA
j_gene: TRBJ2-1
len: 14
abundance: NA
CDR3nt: TGTGCCAGCATCCTCCGGGCTCTCTACAATGAGCAGTTCTTC
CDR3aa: CASILRALYNEQFF